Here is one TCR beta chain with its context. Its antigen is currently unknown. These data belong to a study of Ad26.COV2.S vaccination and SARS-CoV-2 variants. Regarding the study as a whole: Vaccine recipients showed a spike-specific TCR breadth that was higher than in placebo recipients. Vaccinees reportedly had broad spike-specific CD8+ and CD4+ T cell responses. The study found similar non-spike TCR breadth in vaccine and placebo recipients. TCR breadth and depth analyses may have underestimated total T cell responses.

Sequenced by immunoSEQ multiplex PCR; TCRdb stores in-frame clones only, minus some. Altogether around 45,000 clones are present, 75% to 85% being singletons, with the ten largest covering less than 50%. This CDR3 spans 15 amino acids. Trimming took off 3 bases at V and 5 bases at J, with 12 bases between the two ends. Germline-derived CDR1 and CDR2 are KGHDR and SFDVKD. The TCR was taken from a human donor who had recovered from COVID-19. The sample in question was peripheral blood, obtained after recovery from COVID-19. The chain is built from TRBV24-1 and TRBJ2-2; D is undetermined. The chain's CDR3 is CATSDGSEYTGELFF. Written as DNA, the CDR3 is TGTGCCACCAGTGATGGGTCAGAATATACCGGGGAGCTGTTTTTT.